Sequencing of this TCR beta chain was carried out in a study of blood T cell repertoires in COVID-19 (dated by TCRdb to the early 2020s). In terms of the full investigation: Samples from collaborators originated in the United States, Italy and Spain and spanned both the acute and convalescent phases of COVID-19. The prospective study material was composed of cDNA or gDNA derived from T cells, B-cell-depleted T cells, or PBMCs. The dataset comprised deeply sampled blood TCRbeta repertoires from subjects exposed to, actively infected with, or recovered from COVID-19. A freely available public database, intended as a resource for researchers studying the immune response to SARS-CoV-2, is where the repertoires were released. The samples were drawn from two sources: the first 160 participants of the ongoing ImmuneRACE study, and 1,000 to 1,500 subjects contributed by 6 global collaborators. Nearly every sample came with metadata listing a de-identified subject ID, COVID-19 status, age in years and sex. HLA class I and class II types, where available, came from metadata supplied by the sample provider rather than from assay-based typing. What the work shows at the level of the full study, not this receptor alone: The quantity of clinical and demographic metadata differed by source and by participant and was supplied without curation.

The immunoSEQ Assay, a bias-controlled multiplex PCR, was used to amplify TCRbeta CDR3 regions from genomic DNA. In the original analysis: Within the assay, amplification of reference gene primers was used to estimate how many nucleated cells each sample contained. Sequence reads were collapsed and filtered to measure the absolute abundance of every unique TCRbeta CDR3 rearrangement. For each sample, productive Simpson clonality was calculated as the square root of Simpson's diversity index over productive rearrangements. Held by TCRdb, this immuneACCESS table contains in-frame sequences only and omits some clones. Under half of the omission traces to an unresolved V gene where checked; the cause of the rest is unknown. The V and J calls and clone size were taken over from that table, and D and trimming were inferred from the DNA. The sample table holds 12,000 to 15,000 clones, of which approximately 82% were seen once. The ten most abundant clones make up approximately 15% of the sample.

Comments on this clone: It lacks a known antigen. Base qualities are not provided; no much larger clone lies one nucleotide away.

At the junction V is shortened by 6 bases and J by 3 bases, with 11 bases in between. Taken from cysteine to phenylalanine, the CDR3 has 13 residues. The entry retains the CDR3 DNA only, 39 bases that are in frame from base 1. Looking up the germline V gene yields CDR1 SNHLY and CDR2 FYNNEI. The collaborating institutions used their own protocols to collect whole blood in K2EDTA tubes. For TCRbeta analysis, collaborators shipped samples in one of three forms: frozen whole blood, isolated PBMCs, or DNA extracted from either of those sample types. The sequencing sample was made of peripheral blood. The receptor was derived from a man aged 40-49 years with active or convalescent COVID-19. Here the chain combines TRBV2 and TRBJ2-5; the D gene is perhaps TRBD1, from 5 matching bases. The CDR3 here reads CASSRTSKETQYF. The nucleotide sequence reads TGTGCCAGCAGCCGGACATCCAAAGAGACCCAGTACTTC.